This passage covers 17 T cell receptor beta chains from one sample sequenced in a study of shared clonotypes between healthy human individuals. Clones were read by immunoSEQ multiplex PCR, and TCRdb kept only the in-frame ones, dropping some. The data show some 630,000 clones, with 96% seen just once and 0.11% held by the top ten. Naive CD8 populations comprised CD45RO-negative cells positively selected for CCR7, excluding terminally differentiated effector memory CD45RA+ cells. Specimen: naive CD8+ T cells sorted from blood. These receptors were taken from a woman younger than 45 in good health.

The CDR3, as DNA: TGCAGCGTCGGGCAATGGGACAGGGGGGCCGGTGAGCAGTTCTTC. It encodes CSVGQWDRGAGEQFF. J is TRBJ2-1 and V is TRBV29-1; 11 bases line up with TRBD1. This CDR3 has 15 residues. In germline, CDR1 is SQVTM, CDR2 ANQGSEA. Trimming at V came to 6 bases and at J to 9 bases, leaving 13 bases not matched to a gene.

V is TRBV9 and J is TRBJ1-1, with TRBD1 as a possible D gene (5 bases). Germline V gives CDR1 SGDLS, CDR2 YYNGEE. The CDR3 runs 14 residues. V was shortened by 2 bases and J by 1 base, with 9 bases between the two germline ends. The CDR3 sequence: CASSVRTPNTEAFF. In DNA, the CDR3 is TGTGCCAGCAGCGTCCGGACACCGAACACTGAAGCTTTCTTT.

The chain is built from TRBV6-5 and TRBJ2-1, with 7 bases lining up with TRBD1. Germline assignment: CDR1 MNHEY and CDR2 SVGAGI. The J segment lost 9 bases and the V segment lost 4 bases, leaving 6 bases of the junction unmatched. The CDR3 runs to 13 residues. As DNA, the CDR3 is TGTGCCAGCAGTTTGAACAGGGGCACTGAGCAGTTCTTC. As protein: CASSLNRGTEQFF.

The gene calls are TRBV2 and TRBJ2-1, with 7 bases that match TRBD1. The CDR3 length is 16 residues. The V gene end was trimmed by 5 bases and the J gene end by 8 bases; junction bases not matched to a gene: 15. Looked up from germline, CDR1 is SNHLY and CDR2 is FYNNEI. CDR3: CASSRLGTARGDEQFF. Here the CDR3 DNA reads TGTGCCAGCAGTCGCCTAGGGACAGCCAGGGGAGATGAGCAGTTCTTC.

This clone has only one observation. The genes are TRBV6-5 and TRBJ2-7, with TRBD1 matching over 7 bases. The CDR3 spans 14 residues. Unmatched junction bases numbered 5, after V lost 4 bases and J lost 2 bases. The germline V gene encodes CDR1 MNHEY and CDR2 SVGAGI. The CDR3 nucleotides are TGTGCCAGCAGTTCCTCGACAGGGCCCTACGAGCAGTACTTC. Protein product: CASSSSTGPYEQYF.

The rearrangement uses TRBV28 and TRBJ1-2, with no clear D. The CDR3 is 15 amino acids. V was clipped by 2 bases and J by 2 bases, with 12 bases between them. CDR1 is MDHEN and CDR2 is SYDVKM in the germline V gene. CDR3 region: CASSLRRTQNYGYTF. In DNA, the CDR3 is TGTGCCAGCAGTTTACGGAGGACCCAAAACTATGGCTACACCTTC.

The J gene is TRBJ2-7, the V gene TRBV19, with 7 bases aligning to TRBD1. This CDR3 spans 15 amino acids. Germline values: CDR1 LNHDA, CDR2 SQIVND (reference sequence). J gave up 0 bases and V 3 bases, and 5 bases lay outside the gene matches. CDR3 coding DNA: TGTGCCAGTAGTATCTCGGACAGGTTCTCCTACGAGCAGTACTTC. Translated: CASSISDRFSYEQYF.

The V and J genes are TRBV27 and TRBJ2-5, with 10 positions matching TRBD1. The end of the DNA aligns better with TRBJ2-7, so the J call may be wrong. CDR1 MNHEY and CDR2 SMNVEV come from the germline V gene (reference sequence). The CDR3 has 16 amino acids. The CDR3 DNA reads as TGTGCCAGCAGTAATAACCCCGGGACAGGGGAATACGAGCAGTACTTC. This codes for CASSNNPGTGEYEQYF.

The genes are TRBV5-4 and TRBJ2-4, with D possibly being TRBD1 (6 bases). CDR1 is SGHNT and CDR2 is YYREEE in the germline V gene (reference sequence). This CDR3 is 15 amino acids long. The germline V and J ends were trimmed by 4 bases and 5 bases, with 16 bases remaining between them. The CDR3 sequence: CASSPGRAGENIQYF. In nucleotides, the CDR3 is TGTGCCAGCAGCCCCGGCCGGGCAGGGGAAAACATTCAGTACTTC.

The rearrangement links TRBV2 to TRBJ1-1; D is perhaps TRBD1 (5 bases). This CDR3 is built from 15 residues. The V and J ends lost 5 bases and 0 bases respectively, with 13 bases between them. Germline V CDR1 and CDR2: SNHLY, FYNNEI. The CDR3 coding sequence is TGTGCCAGCAGTCACTCGGGACTGCTGAACACTGAAGCTTTCTTT. This encodes CASSHSGLLNTEAFF.

The chain uses TRBV28 and TRBJ2-2; tentatively, D is TRBD1 or TRBD2 (5 bases each). Germline V gene lookup returns CDR1 MDHEN and CDR2 SYDVKM. This CDR3 has 15 residues. V shed 7 bases and J shed 0 bases, with 12 bases lying between them. The CDR3 DNA reads TGTGCCAGCACACTATGGGGGACGAACACCGGGGAGCTGTTTTTT. It yields the protein CASTLWGTNTGELFF.

The chain is built from TRBV13 and TRBJ1-1; no definite D call. V gave up 4 bases and J gave up 0 bases, with 12 bases separating them. This CDR3 region has 15 residues. CDR1 PRHDT and CDR2 FYEKMQ come from the germline V gene (reference sequence). The CDR3 protein is CASSSEEAMNTEAFF. The DNA of the CDR3 is TGTGCCAGCAGCTCCGAGGAGGCTATGAACACTGAAGCTTTCTTT. The whole variable domain, remainder taken from reference TRBV13 and TRBJ1-1, is AAGVIQSPRHLIKEKRETATLKCYPIPRHDTVYWYQQGPGQDPQFLISFYEKMQSDKGSIPDRFSAQQFSDYHSELNMSSLELGDSALYFCASSSEEAMNTEAFFGQGTRLTVV.

This clone occurred once. The V gene is TRBV13, the J gene TRBJ2-7; 10 bases map to TRBD2. J was trimmed by 4 bases and V by 5 bases; bases with no gene match: 11. The CDR3 spans 16 residues. The V gene's germline CDR1 is PRHDT and CDR2 FYEKMQ (reference sequence). The CDR3 loop reads CASSPSPSGSGYEQYF. As DNA, the CDR3 is TGTGCCAGCAGCCCAAGCCCTAGCGGGAGTGGGTACGAGCAGTACTTC.

This clone is a singleton in its sample. This chain uses TRBV13 with TRBJ2-3; 9 nucleotides line up with TRBD2. The CDR3 loop spans 15 amino acids. From germline, CDR1 is PRHDT and CDR2 FYEKMQ (reference sequence). Trimming removed 5 bases from V and 6 bases from J; junction bases left unmatched: 9. Here the CDR3 reads CASSGGRGSPDTQYF. CDR3 DNA sequence: TGTGCCAGCAGCGGCGGGAGGGGGTCCCCGGATACGCAGTATTTT.

The chain joins TRBV19 to TRBJ2-2; TRBD1 agrees at 8 bases. The V gene's germline CDR1 is LNHDA and CDR2 SQIVND (reference sequence). With 5 bases clipped from V and 2 bases from J, the junction kept 4 bases outside the gene matches. The CDR3 runs 15 residues. CDR3 sequence reads: CASSVTGVNTGELFF. The CDR3 DNA follows: TGTGCCAGTAGTGTGACAGGGGTAAACACCGGGGAGCTGTTTTTT.

The J gene is TRBJ2-5, the V gene TRBV27; 12 bases fit TRBD2. The CDR3 loop spans 15 amino acids. After removal of 5 bases from V and 6 bases from J, the junction contained 7 bases not matched to a gene. Germline CDR1 reads MNHEY; CDR2 reads SMNVEV (reference sequence). CDR3 coding DNA: TGTGCCAGCAGTCTTCTAGCGGGAGGGCGCCAGACCCAGTACTTC. Translation: CASSLLAGGRQTQYF.

This chain uses TRBV11-2 with TRBJ1-3; the D gene is possibly TRBD1 (5 bases). V was cut by 1 base and J by 8 bases, with 12 bases left in between. This CDR3 is built from 14 residues. Looked up from germline, CDR1 is SGHAT and CDR2 is FQNNGV. The CDR3 loop is CASSLGGSTDTIYF. The CDR3 coding sequence is TGTGCCAGCAGCTTAGGGGGGAGCACGGACACCATATATTTT.